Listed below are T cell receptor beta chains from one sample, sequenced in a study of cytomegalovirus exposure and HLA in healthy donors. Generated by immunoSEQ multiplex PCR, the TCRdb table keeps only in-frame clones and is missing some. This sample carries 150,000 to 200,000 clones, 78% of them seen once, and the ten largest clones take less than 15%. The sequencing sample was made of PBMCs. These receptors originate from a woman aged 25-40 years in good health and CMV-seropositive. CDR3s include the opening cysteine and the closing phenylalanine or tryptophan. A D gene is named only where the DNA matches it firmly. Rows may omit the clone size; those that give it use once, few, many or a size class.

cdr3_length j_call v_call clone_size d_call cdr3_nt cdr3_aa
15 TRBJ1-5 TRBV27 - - TGTGCCAGCAGTTTCGGTACGGGGGTAGGCCAGCCCCAGCATTTT CASSFGTGVGQPQHF
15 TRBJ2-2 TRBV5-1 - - TGCGCCAGCAGCCACCCCTCAGGGTTCACCGGGGAGCTGTTTTTT CASSHPSGFTGELFF
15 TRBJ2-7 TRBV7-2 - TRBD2 TGTGCCAGCAGCTGGGGACTAGCGGGAGCCTACGAGCAGTACTTC CASSWGLAGAYEQYF
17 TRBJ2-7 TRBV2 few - TGTGCCAGCAGTTTAAAAGCCGGATACAGCAACTCCTACGAGCAGTACTTC CASSLKAGYSNSYEQYF
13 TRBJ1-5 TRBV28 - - TGTGCCAGCAGTCCGCTCAGGGTTCAGCCCCAGCATTTT CASSPLRVQPQHF
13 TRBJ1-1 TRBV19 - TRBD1 TGTGCCAGTAGTATCCAGGGGGACACTGAAGCTTTCTTT CASSIQGDTEAFF
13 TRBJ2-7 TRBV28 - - TGTGCCAGCAGTCCGGGGACATACTACGAGCAGTACTTC CASSPGTYYEQYF
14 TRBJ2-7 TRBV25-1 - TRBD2 TGTGCCAGCAGCCCATGGACTAGCGGGATCGAGCAGTACTTC CASSPWTSGIEQYF
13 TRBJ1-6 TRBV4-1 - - TGCGCCAGCAGTCTTTCAGCGAATTCACCCCTCCACTTT CASSLSANSPLHF
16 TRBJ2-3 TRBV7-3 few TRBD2 TGTGCCAGCAGCTTGGACCAGCGGGGACGTGCAGATACGCAGTATTTT CASSLDQRGRADTQYF
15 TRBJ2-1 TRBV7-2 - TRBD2 TGTGCCAGCAGTATGGGACTAGCGGGATACAATGAGCAGTTCTTC CASSMGLAGYNEQFF
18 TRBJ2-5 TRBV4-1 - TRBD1 TGCGCCAGCAGCCAGGTTCAGACAGGGGGAGGAGGGCAAGAGACCCAGTACTTC CASSQVQTGGGGQETQYF
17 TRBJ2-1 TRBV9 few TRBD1 TGTGCCAGCAGCGTATTTGCGGGACAGGGGACCTACAATGAGCAGTTCTTC CASSVFAGQGTYNEQFF
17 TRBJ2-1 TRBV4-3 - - TGCGCCAGCAGCCAAGAACCTAGCGAAAGCTCCTACAATGAGCAGTTCTTC CASSQEPSESSYNEQFF
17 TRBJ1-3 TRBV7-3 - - TGTGCCAGCAGCTCTCAGACAGGTTCTAACTCTGGAAACACCATATATTTT CASSSQTGSNSGNTIYF
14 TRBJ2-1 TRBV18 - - TGTGCCAGCTCACCAAGGCTACAGACCAATGAGCAGTTCTTC CASSPRLQTNEQFF
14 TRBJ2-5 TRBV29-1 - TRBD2 TGCAGCGTTGTGACTAGCGGGGGGTTCGAGACCCAGTACTTC CSVVTSGGFETQYF
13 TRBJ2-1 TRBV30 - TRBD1 TGTACCTCACAGGGGGTAGCCTACAATGAGCAGTTCTTC CTSQGVAYNEQFF
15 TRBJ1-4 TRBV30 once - TGTGCCTGGACCCCGACCGGGAGCCCTAATGAAAAACTGTTTTTT CAWTPTGSPNEKLFF
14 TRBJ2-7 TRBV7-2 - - TGTGCCAGCACTCGCCAGGCCATTATCGGTGAGCAGTACTTC CASTRQAIIGEQYF